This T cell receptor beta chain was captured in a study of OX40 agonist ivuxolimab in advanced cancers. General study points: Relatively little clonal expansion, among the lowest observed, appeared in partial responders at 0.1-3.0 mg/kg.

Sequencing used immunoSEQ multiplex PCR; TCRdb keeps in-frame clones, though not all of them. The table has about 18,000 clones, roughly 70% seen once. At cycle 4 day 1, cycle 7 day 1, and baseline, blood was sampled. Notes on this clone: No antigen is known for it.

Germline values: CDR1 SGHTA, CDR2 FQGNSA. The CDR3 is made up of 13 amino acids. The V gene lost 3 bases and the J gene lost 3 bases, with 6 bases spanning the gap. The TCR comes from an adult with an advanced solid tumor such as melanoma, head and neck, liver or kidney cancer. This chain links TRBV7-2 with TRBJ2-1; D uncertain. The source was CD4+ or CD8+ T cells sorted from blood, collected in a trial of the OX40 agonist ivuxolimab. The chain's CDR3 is CASSFPNYNEQFF. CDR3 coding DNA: TGTGCCAGCAGCTTCCCCAACTACAATGAGCAGTTCTTC.